The 5 T cell receptor beta chains presented below share a single source sample, sequenced in a study of shared clonotypes between healthy human individuals. Clones were read by immunoSEQ multiplex PCR, and TCRdb kept only the in-frame ones, dropping some. The sample records around 450,000 clones, about 76% being singletons. Sequenced material: PBMCs. The receptors originated from a woman aged 35 to 49 in good health. Some clones in this sample may be carry-over from other donors' samples.

The J gene is TRBJ2-1, the V gene TRBV19; 9 positions agree with TRBD2. This CDR3 region has 15 residues. V trimming: 3 bases; J trimming: 1 base; junction bases outside the gene matches: 1. Looked up from germline, CDR1 is LNHDA and CDR2 is SQIVND (reference sequence). The CDR3: CASSISGRSYNEQFF. DNA of the CDR3: TGTGCCAGTAGTATTAGCGGGAGATCCTACAATGAGCAGTTCTTC.

This clone was counted a single time. The chain couples TRBV28 to TRBJ2-5, with TRBD1 as a possible D gene (6 bases). The DNA matches TRBJ2-7 better at its end, which makes the J call doubtful. In germline, CDR1 is MDHEN, CDR2 SYDVKM. CDR3 size: 14 residues. The CDR3 coding sequence is TGTGCCAGCAGTTCGAGGACAGCAGGCTACGAGCAGTACTTC. Translating gives CASSSRTAGYEQYF.

Only a few counts were recorded for this clone. The J gene is TRBJ1-2, the V gene TRBV5-1; 12 bases agree with TRBD1. The CDR3 consists of 17 residues. The V segment lost 3 bases and the J segment 4 bases; nucleotides outside the gene matches: 10. CDR1 and CDR2 from the germline V gene are SGHRS and YFSETQ. CDR3 loop: CASSWGTGGRIIYGYTF. CDR3 DNA: TGCGCCAGCAGCTGGGGGACAGGGGGCAGGATCATCTATGGCTACACCTTC. Combining the CDR3 with reference TRBV5-1 and TRBJ1-2 gives the whole variable domain KAGVTQTPRYLIKTRGQQVTLSCSPISGHRSVSWYQQTPGQGLQFLFEYFSETQRNKGNFPGRFSGRQFSNSRSEMNVSTLELGDSALYLCASSWGTGGRIIYGYTFGSGTRLTVV.

This clone has more than one count but fewer than ten. CDR3 sequence (DNA): TGTGCCAGCAGGAGGACCTCGAGCAATGAGCAGTTCTTC. Protein product: CASRRTSSNEQFF. The chain has TRBV25-1 and TRBJ2-1; D is unclear. The germline CDR1 and CDR2 sequences are MGHDK and SYGVNS. Trimming shortened V by 6 bases and J by 6 bases, and 12 bases separated the two germline ends. This CDR3 is 13 amino acids long.

The V and J genes are TRBV7-6 and TRBJ2-2; TRBD1 agrees at 7 bases. V lost 5 bases to trimming and J lost 7 bases; unmatched junction nucleotides: 10. The CDR3 totals 15 residues. Germline CDR1 reads SGHVS; CDR2 reads FNYEAQ. CDR3 sequence: CASSVRIGQDGELFF. CDR3 DNA: TGTGCCAGCAGCGTCAGGATCGGACAGGACGGGGAGCTGTTTTTT.